This T cell receptor (beta chain) comes out of a study of T cells expressing NK-cell markers. Study summary: According to the study, TCR beta repertoires originated from sorted CD3+CD56+NKG2C+, CD3+CD56+NKG2C- and CD3+CD56-NKG2C+ T cells. The study's findings and limits: The same clonotypes also predominated in the CD3+CD56-NKG2C+ fraction of four donors. Whether the expanded NKG2C+ T cell clones recognized HCMV remained unclear.

Regarding this clonotype: Antigen unknown.

Germline lookup yields CDR1 SEHNR and CDR2 FQNEAQ (reference sequence). This CDR3 contains 14 residues. What made the TCR beta cDNA was 5'RACE template switching with UMIs. TCRdb reprocessed the 5' RACE reads and keeps a single row for each CDR3 protein, giving no DNA. Its clone listing holds about 370,000 distinct CDR3 sequences. The chain combines TRBV7-9 with TRBJ2-6. The sequencing sample was made of blood T cells: a sorted CD56 or NKG2C T cell subset, CD4+ or CD8+ T cells, or bulk PBMC T cells (not recorded which). This clonotype was obtained from a woman aged 45-60 years in good health. The CDR3 loop is CASSFGGGANVLTF. The full variable domain, in which reference TRBV7-9 and TRBJ2-6 provide the parts outside the CDR3, is DTGVSQNPRHKITKRGQNVTFRCDPISEHNRLYWYRQTLGQGPEFLTYFQNEAQLEKSRLLSDRFSAERPKGSFSTLEIQRTEQGDSAMYLCASSFGGGANVLTFGAGSRLTVL.